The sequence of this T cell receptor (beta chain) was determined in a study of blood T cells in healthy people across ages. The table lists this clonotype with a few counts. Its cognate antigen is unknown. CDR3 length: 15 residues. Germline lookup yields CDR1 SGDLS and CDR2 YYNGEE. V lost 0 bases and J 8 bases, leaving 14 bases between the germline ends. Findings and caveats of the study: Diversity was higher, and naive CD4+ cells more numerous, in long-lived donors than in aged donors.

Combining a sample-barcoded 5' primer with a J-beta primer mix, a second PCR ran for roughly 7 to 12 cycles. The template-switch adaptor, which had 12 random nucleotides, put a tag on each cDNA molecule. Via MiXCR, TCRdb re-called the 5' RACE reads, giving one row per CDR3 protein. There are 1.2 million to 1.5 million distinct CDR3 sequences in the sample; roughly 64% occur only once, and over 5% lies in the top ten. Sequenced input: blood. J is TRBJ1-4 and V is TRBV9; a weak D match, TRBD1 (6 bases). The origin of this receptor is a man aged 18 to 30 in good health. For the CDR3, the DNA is TGTGCCAGCAGCGTAGAAGGAGGGGGTTGGGAAAAACTGTTTTTT. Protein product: CASSVEGGGWEKLFF.